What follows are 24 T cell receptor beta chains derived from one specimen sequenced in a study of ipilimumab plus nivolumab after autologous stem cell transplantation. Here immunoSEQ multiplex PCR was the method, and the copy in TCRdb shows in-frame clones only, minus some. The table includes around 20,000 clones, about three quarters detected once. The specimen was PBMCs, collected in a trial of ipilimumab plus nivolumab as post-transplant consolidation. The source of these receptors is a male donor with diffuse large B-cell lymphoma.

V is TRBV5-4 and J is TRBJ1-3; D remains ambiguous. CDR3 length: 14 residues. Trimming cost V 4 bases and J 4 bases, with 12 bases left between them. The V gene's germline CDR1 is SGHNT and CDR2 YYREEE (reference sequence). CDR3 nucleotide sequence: TGTGCCAGCAGCCCGGTAGCCGGAGGAAACACCATATATTTT. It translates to CASSPVAGGNTIYF.

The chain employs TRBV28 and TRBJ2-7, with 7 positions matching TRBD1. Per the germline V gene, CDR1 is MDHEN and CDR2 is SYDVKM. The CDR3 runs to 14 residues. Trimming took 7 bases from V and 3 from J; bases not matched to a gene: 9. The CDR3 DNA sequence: TGTGCCAGCAATTATCAGACAGGGCTCTACGAGCAGTACTTC. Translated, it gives CASNYQTGLYEQYF.

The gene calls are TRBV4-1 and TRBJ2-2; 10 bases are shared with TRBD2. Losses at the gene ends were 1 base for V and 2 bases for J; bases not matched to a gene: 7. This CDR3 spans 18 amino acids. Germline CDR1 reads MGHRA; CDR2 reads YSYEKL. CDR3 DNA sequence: TGCGCCAGCAGCCAAGGAGGAGCGGGGGGGCTCAACACCGGGGAGCTGTTTTTT. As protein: CASSQGGAGGLNTGELFF.

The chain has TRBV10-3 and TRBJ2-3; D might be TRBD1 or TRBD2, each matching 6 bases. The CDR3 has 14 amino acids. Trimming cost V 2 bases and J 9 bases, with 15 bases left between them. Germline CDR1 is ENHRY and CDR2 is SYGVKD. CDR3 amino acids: CAISEAGPRGTQYF. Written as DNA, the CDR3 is TGTGCCATCAGTGAGGCGGGGCCAAGGGGGACGCAGTATTTT.

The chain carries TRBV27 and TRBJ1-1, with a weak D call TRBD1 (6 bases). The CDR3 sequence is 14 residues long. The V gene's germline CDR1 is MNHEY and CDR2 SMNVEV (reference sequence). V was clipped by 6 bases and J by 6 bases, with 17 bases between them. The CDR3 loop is CASRKQGGRPEAFF. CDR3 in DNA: TGTGCCAGCAGGAAACAGGGTGGACGTCCTGAAGCTTTCTTT.

CDR3 amino acids: CASSQERGYEQFF. The CDR3 DNA reads TGCGCCAGCAGCCAAGAAAGGGGCTATGAGCAGTTCTTC. This chain connects TRBV4-3 to TRBJ2-1; D may be TRBD1 (5 bases). Germline assignment: CDR1 LGHNA and CDR2 YSLEER. The CDR3 is 13 amino acids. The ends were cut back, 0 bases at V and 8 bases at J, with 8 bases in the middle.

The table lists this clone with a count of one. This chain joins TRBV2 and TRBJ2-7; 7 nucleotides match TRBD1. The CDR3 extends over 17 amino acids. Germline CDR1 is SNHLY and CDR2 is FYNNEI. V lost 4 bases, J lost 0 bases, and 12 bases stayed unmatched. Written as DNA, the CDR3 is TGTGCCAGCAGTGCTGTCCGGACAGGTGACACCTCCTACGAGCAGTACTTC. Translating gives CASSAVRTGDTSYEQYF. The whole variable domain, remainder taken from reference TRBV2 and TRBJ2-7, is EPEVTQTPSHQVTQMGQEVILRCVPISNHLYFYWYRQILGQKVEFLVSFYNNEISEKSEIFDDQFSVERPDGSNFTLKIRSTKLEDSAMYFCASSAVRTGDTSYEQYFGPGTRLTVT.

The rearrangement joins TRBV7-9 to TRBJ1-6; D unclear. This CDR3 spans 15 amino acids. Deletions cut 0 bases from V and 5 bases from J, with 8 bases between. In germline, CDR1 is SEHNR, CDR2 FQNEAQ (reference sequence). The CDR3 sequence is CASSLARADNSPLHF. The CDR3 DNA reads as TGTGCCAGCAGCTTAGCGAGGGCCGATAATTCACCCCTCCACTTT.

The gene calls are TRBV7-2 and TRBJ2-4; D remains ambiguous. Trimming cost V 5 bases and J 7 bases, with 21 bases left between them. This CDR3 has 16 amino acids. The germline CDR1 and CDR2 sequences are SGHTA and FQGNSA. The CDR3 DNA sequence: TGTGCCAGCAGCCAAGGACCGTCACGAAATGGCAACATTCAGTACTTC. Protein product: CASSQGPSRNGNIQYF. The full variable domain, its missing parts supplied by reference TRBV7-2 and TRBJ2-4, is GAGVSQSPSNKVTEKGKDVELRCDPISGHTALYWYRQSLGQGLEFLIYFQGNSAPDKSGLPSDRFSAERTGGSVSTLTIQRTQQEDSAVYLCASSQGPSRNGNIQYFGAGTRLSVL.

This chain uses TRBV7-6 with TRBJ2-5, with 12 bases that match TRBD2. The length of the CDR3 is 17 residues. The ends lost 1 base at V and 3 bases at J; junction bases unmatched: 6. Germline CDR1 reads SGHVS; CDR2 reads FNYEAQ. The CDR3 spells CASSLVASGGAEETQYF. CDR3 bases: TGTGCCAGCAGCTTAGTGGCTAGCGGGGGGGCCGAAGAGACCCAGTACTTC.

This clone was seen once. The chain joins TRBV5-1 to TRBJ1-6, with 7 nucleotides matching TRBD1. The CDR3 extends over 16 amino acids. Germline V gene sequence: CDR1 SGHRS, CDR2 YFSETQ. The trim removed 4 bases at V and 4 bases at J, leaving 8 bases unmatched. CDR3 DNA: TGCGCCAGCAGCACCAAAACAGGGGATTATAATTCACCCCTCCACTTT. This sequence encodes CASSTKTGDYNSPLHF.

In DNA form, the CDR3 reads TGTGCCAGCAGTTTCATCCCCCCAGGGTATGCTGCAACTAATGAAAAACTGTTTTTT. Translating it yields CASSFIPPGYAATNEKLFF. The rearrangement links TRBV27 to TRBJ1-4; the D gene is possibly TRBD1 (5 bases). The germline V gene has CDR1 MNHEY and CDR2 SMNVEV (reference sequence). V lost 3 bases to trimming and J lost 0 bases, with 20 bases between them. This CDR3 contains 19 residues.

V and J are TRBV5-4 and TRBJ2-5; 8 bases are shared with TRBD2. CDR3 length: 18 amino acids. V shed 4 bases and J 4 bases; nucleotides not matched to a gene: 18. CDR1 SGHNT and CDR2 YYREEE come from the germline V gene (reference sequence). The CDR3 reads CASSPRLIAGPSGETQYF. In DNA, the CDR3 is TGTGCCAGCAGCCCGCGACTAATAGCGGGACCCTCCGGAGAGACCCAGTACTTC.

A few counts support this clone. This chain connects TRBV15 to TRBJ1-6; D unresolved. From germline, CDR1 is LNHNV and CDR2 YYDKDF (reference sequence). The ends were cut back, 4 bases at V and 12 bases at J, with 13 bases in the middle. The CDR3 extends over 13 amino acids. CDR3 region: CATSTMDREPLHF. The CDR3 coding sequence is TGTGCCACCAGCACAATGGACCGGGAACCCCTCCACTTT.

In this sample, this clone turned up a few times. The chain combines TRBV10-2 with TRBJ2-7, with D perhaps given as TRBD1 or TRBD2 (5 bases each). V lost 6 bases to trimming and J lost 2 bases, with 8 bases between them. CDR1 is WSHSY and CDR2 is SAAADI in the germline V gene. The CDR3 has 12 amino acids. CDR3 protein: CASRGDAYEQYF. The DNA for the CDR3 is TGCGCCAGCAGGGGGGACGCCTACGAGCAGTACTTC.

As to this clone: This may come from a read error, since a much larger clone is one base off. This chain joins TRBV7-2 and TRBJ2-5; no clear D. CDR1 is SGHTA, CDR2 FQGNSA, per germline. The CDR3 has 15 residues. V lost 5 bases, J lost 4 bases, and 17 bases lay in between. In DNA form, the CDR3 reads TGTGCCAGCAGCCCTCTTGCGTGGGCAGTAGAGACCCAGTACTTC. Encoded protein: CASSPLAWAVETQYF.

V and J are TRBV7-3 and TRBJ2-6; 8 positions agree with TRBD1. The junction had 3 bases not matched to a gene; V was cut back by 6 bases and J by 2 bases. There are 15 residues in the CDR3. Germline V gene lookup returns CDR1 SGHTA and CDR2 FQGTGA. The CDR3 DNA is TGTGCCAGCAGTTCAGGGGGCGCTGGGGCCAACGTCCTGACTTTC. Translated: CASSSGGAGANVLTF.

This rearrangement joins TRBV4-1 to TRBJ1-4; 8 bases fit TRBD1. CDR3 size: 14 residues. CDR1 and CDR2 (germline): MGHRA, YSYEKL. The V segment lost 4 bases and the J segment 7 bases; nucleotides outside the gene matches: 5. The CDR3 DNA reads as TGCGCCAGCAGCCTTGACAGGGGAGGTGAAAAACTGTTTTTT. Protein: CASSLDRGGEKLFF.

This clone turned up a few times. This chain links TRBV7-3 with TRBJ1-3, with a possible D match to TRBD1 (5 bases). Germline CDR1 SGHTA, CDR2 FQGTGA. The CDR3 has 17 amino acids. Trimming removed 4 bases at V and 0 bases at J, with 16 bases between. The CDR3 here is CASSWWTREVSGNTIYF. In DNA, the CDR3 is TGTGCCAGCAGCTGGTGGACCAGGGAAGTCTCTGGAAACACCATATATTTT.

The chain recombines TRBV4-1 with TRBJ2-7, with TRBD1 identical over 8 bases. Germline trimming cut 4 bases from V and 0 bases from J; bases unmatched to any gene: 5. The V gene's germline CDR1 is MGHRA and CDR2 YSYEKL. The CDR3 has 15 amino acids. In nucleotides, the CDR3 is TGCGCCAGCAGCCCGGGGACAGGCAACTCCTACGAGCAGTACTTC. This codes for CASSPGTGNSYEQYF.

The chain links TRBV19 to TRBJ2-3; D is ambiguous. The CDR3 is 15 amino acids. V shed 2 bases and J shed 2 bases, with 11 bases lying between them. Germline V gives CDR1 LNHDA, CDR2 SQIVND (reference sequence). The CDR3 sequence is CASSISRAFTDTQYF. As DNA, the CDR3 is TGTGCCAGTAGTATATCCCGGGCCTTCACAGATACGCAGTATTTT.

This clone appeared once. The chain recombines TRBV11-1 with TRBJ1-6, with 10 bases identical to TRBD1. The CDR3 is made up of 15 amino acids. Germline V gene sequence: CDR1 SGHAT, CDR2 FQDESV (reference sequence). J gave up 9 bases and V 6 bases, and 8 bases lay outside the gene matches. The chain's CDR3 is CASRRLGQGSSPLHF. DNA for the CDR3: TGTGCCAGCAGACGTCTGGGACAGGGGAGTTCACCCCTCCACTTT. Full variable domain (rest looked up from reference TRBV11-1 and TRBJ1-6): EAEVAQSPRYKITEKSQAVAFWCDPISGHATLYWYRQILGQGPELLVQFQDESVVDDSQLPKDRFSAERLKGVDSTLKIQPAELGDSAMYLCASRRLGQGSSPLHFGNGTRLTVT.

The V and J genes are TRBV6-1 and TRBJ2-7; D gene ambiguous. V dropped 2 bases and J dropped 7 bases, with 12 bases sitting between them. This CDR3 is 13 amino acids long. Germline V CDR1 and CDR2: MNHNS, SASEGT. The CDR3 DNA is TGTGCCAGCAGTGAAAGAGGTACTCTGGAGCAGTACTTC. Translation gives CASSERGTLEQYF.

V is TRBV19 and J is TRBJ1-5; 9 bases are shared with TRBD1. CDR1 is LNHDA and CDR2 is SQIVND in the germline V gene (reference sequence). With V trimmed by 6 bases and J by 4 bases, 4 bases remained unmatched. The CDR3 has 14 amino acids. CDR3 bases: TGTGCCAGTAGAGTTGGGACAGGGAATCAGCCCCAGCATTTT. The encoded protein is CASRVGTGNQPQHF.